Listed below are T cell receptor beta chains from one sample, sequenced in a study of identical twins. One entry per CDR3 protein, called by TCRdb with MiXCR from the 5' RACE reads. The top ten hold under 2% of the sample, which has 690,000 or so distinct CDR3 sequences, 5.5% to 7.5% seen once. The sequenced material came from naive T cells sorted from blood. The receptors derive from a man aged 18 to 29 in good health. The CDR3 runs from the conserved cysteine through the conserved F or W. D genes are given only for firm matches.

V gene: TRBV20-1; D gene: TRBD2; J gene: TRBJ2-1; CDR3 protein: CSARLDLAGDYNEQFF
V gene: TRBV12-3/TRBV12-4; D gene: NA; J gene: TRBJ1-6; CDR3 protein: CASSSRRVSPLHF
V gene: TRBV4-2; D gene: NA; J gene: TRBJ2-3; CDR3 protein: CASSQDRLVAADTQYF
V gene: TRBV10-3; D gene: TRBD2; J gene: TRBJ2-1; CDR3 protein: CAISEGTSGLYNEQFF
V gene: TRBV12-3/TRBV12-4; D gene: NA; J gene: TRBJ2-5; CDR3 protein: CASSLEVRQETQYF
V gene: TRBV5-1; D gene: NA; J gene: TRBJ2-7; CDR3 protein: CASSTGTTYEQYF
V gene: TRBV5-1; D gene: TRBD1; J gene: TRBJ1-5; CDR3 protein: CASIYTGVQPQHF
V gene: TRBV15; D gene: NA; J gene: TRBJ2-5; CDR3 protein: CATSAPNAEYQETQYF
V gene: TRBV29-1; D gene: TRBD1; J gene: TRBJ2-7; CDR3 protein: CSAPDRAYEQYF
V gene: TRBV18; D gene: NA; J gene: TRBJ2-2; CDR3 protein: CASSPPFGLQNTGELFF
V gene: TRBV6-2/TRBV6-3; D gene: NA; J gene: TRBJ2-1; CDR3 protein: CASSYPPPRGRLMSYNEQFF
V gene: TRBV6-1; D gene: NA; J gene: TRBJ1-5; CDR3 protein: CATTGGVSNQPQHF
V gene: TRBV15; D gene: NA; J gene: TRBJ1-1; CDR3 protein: CATSSMKGDNTEAFF
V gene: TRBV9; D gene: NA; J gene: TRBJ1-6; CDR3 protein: CASSVEGPFSPLHF
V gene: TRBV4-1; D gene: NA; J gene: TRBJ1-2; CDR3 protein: CASSQSPSSLDAIYGYTF
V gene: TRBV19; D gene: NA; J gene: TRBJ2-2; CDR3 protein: CASSISGENTGELFF
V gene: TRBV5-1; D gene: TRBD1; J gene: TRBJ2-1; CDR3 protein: CASSITGDNEQFF
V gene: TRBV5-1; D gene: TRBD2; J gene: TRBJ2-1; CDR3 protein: CASSPPGLARGDEQFF
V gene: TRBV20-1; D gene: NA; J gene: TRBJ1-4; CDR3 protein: CSAPAMVGGYDEKLFF
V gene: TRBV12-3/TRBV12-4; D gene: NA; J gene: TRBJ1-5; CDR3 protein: CASKAAAGNQPQHF
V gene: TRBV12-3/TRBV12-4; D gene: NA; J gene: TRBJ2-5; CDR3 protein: CASSWGRQETQYF
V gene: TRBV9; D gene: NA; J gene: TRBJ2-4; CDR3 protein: CASSARGDIQYF
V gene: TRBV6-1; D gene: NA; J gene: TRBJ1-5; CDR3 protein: CASSDFDQPQHF
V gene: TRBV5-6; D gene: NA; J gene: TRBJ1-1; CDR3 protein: CASSTILGPMGTEAFF
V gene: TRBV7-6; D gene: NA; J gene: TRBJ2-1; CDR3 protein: CASSLALGLGGNEQFF
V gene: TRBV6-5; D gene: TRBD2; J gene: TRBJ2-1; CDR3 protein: CASSGRADEQFF
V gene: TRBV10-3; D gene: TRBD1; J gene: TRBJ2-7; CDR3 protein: CAIGDRVSEQYF
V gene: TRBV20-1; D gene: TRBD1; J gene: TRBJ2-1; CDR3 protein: CSARGDRGYNEQFF
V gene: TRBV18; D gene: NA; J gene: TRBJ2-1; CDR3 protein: CASSRDDGGNEQFF
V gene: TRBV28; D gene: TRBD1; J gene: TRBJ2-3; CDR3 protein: CASSRPQWAGGVTDTQYF
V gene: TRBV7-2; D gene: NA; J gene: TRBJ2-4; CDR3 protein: CASSPSPPIENIQYF
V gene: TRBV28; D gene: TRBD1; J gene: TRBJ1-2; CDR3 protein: CASSSTGGYGYTF
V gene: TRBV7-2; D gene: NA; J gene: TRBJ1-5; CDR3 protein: CASSPPYSNQPQHF
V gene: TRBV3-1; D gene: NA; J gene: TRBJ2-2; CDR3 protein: CASSPRTLSGELFF
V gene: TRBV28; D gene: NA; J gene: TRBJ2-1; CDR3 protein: CASSSIRLSVVYNEQFF
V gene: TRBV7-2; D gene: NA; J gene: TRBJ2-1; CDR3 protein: CASSLQGGAFSYNEQFF
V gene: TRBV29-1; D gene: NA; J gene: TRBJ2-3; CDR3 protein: CSVEDRVAKATDTQYF
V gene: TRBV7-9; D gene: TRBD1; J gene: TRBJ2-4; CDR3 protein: CASSSRQGNIQYF
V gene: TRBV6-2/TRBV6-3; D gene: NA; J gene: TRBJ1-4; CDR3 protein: CASEGANEKLFF
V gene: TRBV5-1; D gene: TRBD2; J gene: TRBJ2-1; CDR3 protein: CASRRETQREFGGYNEQFF
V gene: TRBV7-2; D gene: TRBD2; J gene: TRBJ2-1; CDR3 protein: CASSFRRTSGSYNEQFF
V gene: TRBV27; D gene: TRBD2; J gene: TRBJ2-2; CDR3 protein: CASSFFAGGTGELFF
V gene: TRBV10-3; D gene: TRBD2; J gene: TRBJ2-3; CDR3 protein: CAISASSGRAGDTQYF
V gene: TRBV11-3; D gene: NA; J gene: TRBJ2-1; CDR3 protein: CASSQREEGAPYNEQFF
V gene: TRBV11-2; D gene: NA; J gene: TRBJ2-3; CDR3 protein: CASNRDGDTQYF
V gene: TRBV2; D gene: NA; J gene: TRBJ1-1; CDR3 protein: CASSEEGLRNTEAFF
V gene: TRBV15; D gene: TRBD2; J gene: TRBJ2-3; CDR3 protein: CATVIGAGGGTDTQYF
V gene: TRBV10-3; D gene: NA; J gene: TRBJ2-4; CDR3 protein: CAISEGKLAKNIQYF
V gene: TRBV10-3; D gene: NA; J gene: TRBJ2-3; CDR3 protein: CAISPLETTTDTQYF
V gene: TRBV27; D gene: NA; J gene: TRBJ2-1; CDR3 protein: CASSLETALYNEQFF
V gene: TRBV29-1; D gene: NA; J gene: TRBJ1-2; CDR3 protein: CSVEGAAHYGYTF
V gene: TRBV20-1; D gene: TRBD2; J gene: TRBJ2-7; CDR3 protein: CSANPGLAGGGSYEQYF
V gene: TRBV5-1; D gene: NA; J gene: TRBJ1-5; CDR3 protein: CASSPELNQPQHF
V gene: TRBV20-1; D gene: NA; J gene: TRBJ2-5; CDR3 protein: CSARDYRKETQYF
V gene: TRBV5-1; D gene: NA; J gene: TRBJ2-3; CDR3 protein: CASSFGGSTDTQYF